These 21 T cell receptor beta chains were sequenced from one sample in a study of T cell responses to AZD1222 COVID-19 vaccine. TCRdb keeps only in-frame clones here, not all; method: immunoSEQ multiplex PCR. Among around 70,000 clones listed, 85% were seen once. Sequences were derived from peripheral blood, sampled on day 0 of AZD1222 vaccination. These receptors were obtained from an adult in good health.

The chain recombines TRBV19 with TRBJ2-7; the match to TRBD1 covers 8 bases. V lost 3 bases, J lost 5 bases, and 3 bases stayed unmatched. Germline lookup yields CDR1 LNHDA and CDR2 SQIVND (reference sequence). The CDR3 covers 13 residues. CDR3 sequence (DNA): TGTGCCAGTAGTATGGACAGGGTCCACGAGCAGTACTTC. It yields the protein CASSMDRVHEQYF.

This chain joins TRBV5-4 and TRBJ1-1, with D perhaps matching TRBD1 (5 bases). Germline assignment: CDR1 SGHNT and CDR2 YYREEE (reference sequence). The CDR3 totals 15 residues. Trimming took 4 bases from V and 1 from J, leaving 14 bases between them. The CDR3 DNA follows: TGTGCCAGCAGCCTCGGGGGAGGGGCGAACACTGAAGCTTTCTTT. Encoded protein: CASSLGGGANTEAFF.

The gene calls are TRBV5-4 and TRBJ2-7; tentatively, D is TRBD2 (6 bases). Germline assignment: CDR1 SGHNT and CDR2 YYREEE (reference sequence). Trimming removed 4 bases from V and 5 bases from J, with 16 bases in between. This CDR3 region has 14 residues. The CDR3 coding sequence is TGTGCCAGCAGCCACAAGACTAGGGGCAACGAGCAGTACTTC. Its translation is CASSHKTRGNEQYF.

This chain connects TRBV6-1 to TRBJ2-7; 8 nucleotides align to TRBD1. The CDR3 is 15 amino acids. The V segment lost 5 bases and the J segment 3 bases; nucleotides outside the gene matches: 9. CDR1 is MNHNS and CDR2 is SASEGT in the germline V gene. The CDR3 sequence: CASSPQGALDYEQYF. The DNA of the CDR3 is TGTGCCAGCAGTCCTCAGGGGGCTCTAGACTACGAGCAGTACTTC.

This clone was counted only a few times. The gene calls are TRBV12-5 and TRBJ2-1; D gene ambiguous. The CDR3 consists of 12 residues. CDR1 and CDR2 (germline): LGHNT, FRNRAP. Trimming left V 2 bases short and J 7 bases short, with 6 bases between. This CDR3 reads CASGLSENEQFF. The CDR3 bases are TGTGCTAGTGGTTTGAGCGAGAATGAGCAGTTCTTC. The whole variable domain, filled in from reference TRBV12-5 and TRBJ2-1, reads DARVTQTPRHKVTEMGQEVTMRCQPILGHNTVFWYRQTMMQGLELLAYFRNRAPLDDSGMPKDRFSAEMPDATLATLKIQPSEPRDSAVYFCASGLSENEQFFGPGTRLTVL.

This clone was recorded only once. V and J are TRBV6-2 or TRBV6-3 and TRBJ2-3; 10 bases are a match to TRBD2. CDR1 MNHEY and CDR2 SVGEGT come from the germline V gene. V gave up 0 bases and J gave up 4 bases; unmatched junction bases: 7. The CDR3 totals 17 residues. The DNA for the CDR3 is TGTGCCAGCAGTTACTCGAGTGGTAGCGGGAGGTCAGATACGCAGTATTTT. Amino acid sequence: CASSYSSGSGRSDTQYF.

This clone appeared a single time. The V gene is TRBV6-4, the J gene TRBJ1-5; a weak D match, TRBD1 (6 bases). Per germline, CDR1 MRHNA and CDR2 SNTAGT. The CDR3 covers 14 residues. The V and J ends lost 4 bases and 6 bases respectively, with 13 bases between them. The CDR3 coding sequence is TGTGCCAGCAGTGTAAGGCAGGGGAGTCAGCCCCAGCATTTT. Translating it yields CASSVRQGSQPQHF.

The chain employs TRBV6-5 and TRBJ1-4, with 7 bases aligning to TRBD1. Germline V lookup: CDR1 MNHEY, CDR2 SVGAGI. Trimming cost V 1 base and J 3 bases; bases outside gene matches: 2. The CDR3 is made up of 15 amino acids. CDR3 nucleotide sequence: TGTGCCAGCAGTTACTGGGACAGCGCTAATGAAAAACTGTTTTTT. Amino acids: CASSYWDSANEKLFF.

The genes are TRBV10-1 and TRBJ2-7; D gene uncertain. This CDR3 contains 11 residues. V was shortened by 3 bases and J by 3 bases, with 3 bases between the two germline ends. In germline, CDR1 is WNHNN, CDR2 SYGVQD (reference sequence). CDR3 nucleotides: TGCGCCAGCAGTGAAGGCTACGAGCAGTACTTC. It is translated as CASSEGYEQYF.

The chain recombines TRBV27 with TRBJ2-7; TRBD1 aligns across 7 bases. Germline V gene sequence: CDR1 MNHEY, CDR2 SMNVEV (reference sequence). After removal of 7 bases from V and 3 bases from J, the junction contained 9 bases not matched to a gene. CDR3 size: 14 residues. In DNA form, the CDR3 reads TGTGCCAGCACTTTTGAGGACAGGCTCTACGAGCAGTACTTC. It yields the protein CASTFEDRLYEQYF.

J is TRBJ2-7 and V is TRBV6-1; 10 bases fit TRBD2. Trimming took 1 base from V and 0 from J; bases not matched to a gene: 0. Germline V CDR1 and CDR2: MNHNS, SASEGT. CDR3 length: 15 amino acids. The CDR3 coding sequence is TGTGCCAGCAGTGAAGGGACTAGCGGCTCCTACGAGCAGTACTTC. Protein sequence: CASSEGTSGSYEQYF.

For the CDR3, the DNA is TGTGCCAGCAGCTTAGCGCGGGGGCTGAGCTCCTACAATGAGCAGTTCTTC. This gives the protein CASSLARGLSSYNEQFF. This chain links TRBV7-2 with TRBJ2-1; TRBD2 might be the D (7 bases). V lost 0 bases, J lost 0 bases, and 12 bases lay in between. Germline V gives CDR1 SGHTA, CDR2 FQGNSA. The CDR3 runs 17 residues. Full variable domain (remainder filled in from reference TRBV7-2 and TRBJ2-1): GAGVSQSPSNKVTEKGKDVELRCDPISGHTALYWYRQSLGQGLEFLIYFQGNSAPDKSGLPSDRFSAERTGGSVSTLTIQRTQQEDSAVYLCASSLARGLSSYNEQFFGPGTRLTVL.

The rearrangement uses TRBV6-1 and TRBJ2-5; 12 positions match TRBD2. V shed 3 bases and J 7 bases; nucleotides not matched to a gene: 6. CDR3 length equals 15 residues. Germline lookup yields CDR1 MNHNS and CDR2 SASEGT. The CDR3: CASSEPSGGVGTQYF. As DNA, the CDR3 is TGTGCCAGCAGTGAGCCTAGCGGGGGGGTAGGGACCCAGTACTTC.

The gene calls are TRBV30 and TRBJ2-5; D may be TRBD2 (6 bases). The V and J ends lost 3 bases and 5 bases respectively, with 19 bases between them. The germline CDR1 and CDR2 sequences are GTSNPN and SVGIG (reference sequence). The CDR3 spans 15 residues. The CDR3 spells CAWRISGGVWETQYF. The CDR3 coding sequence is TGTGCCTGGAGGATAAGCGGAGGGGTGTGGGAGACCCAGTACTTC.

The chain is built from TRBV19 and TRBJ1-1; D is uncertain. V lost 5 bases and J lost 5, with 12 bases in between. This CDR3 region has 13 residues. CDR1 and CDR2 (germline): LNHDA, SQIVND (reference sequence). The CDR3 DNA sequence: TGTGCCAGTAGTGCGGTGCCCAGGACTGAAGCTTTCTTT. This translates into CASSAVPRTEAFF.

The rearrangement uses TRBV5-1 and TRBJ1-5; no clear D. V lost 4 bases and J 0 bases, leaving 14 bases between the germline ends. CDR3 length: 16 residues. Germline V gene sequence: CDR1 SGHRS, CDR2 YFSETQ. CDR3 protein: CASSPDGINSNQPQHF. The CDR3 DNA follows: TGCGCCAGCAGCCCGGACGGGATTAATAGCAATCAGCCCCAGCATTTT.

The gene calls are TRBV10-2 and TRBJ2-5; TRBD2 matches at 15 bases. This CDR3 has 17 amino acids. Trimming removed 6 bases from V and 2 bases from J; junction bases left unmatched: 7. In germline, CDR1 is WSHSY, CDR2 SAAADI. The CDR3 here is CASRAGTSGRPQETQYF. As DNA, the CDR3 is TGCGCCAGCAGAGCCGGGACTAGCGGGAGGCCTCAAGAGACCCAGTACTTC.

The chain uses TRBV10-1 and TRBJ1-5; possibly TRBD1 for D (6 bases). Germline CDR1 and CDR2: WNHNN and SYGVQD (reference sequence). Trimming left V 9 bases short and J 4 bases short, with 13 bases between. This CDR3 comprises 13 residues. CDR3 region: CASRDIPNQPQHF. CDR3 DNA sequence: TGCGCCAGTCGGGACATCCCTAATCAGCCCCAGCATTTT.

The chain is built from TRBV10-3 and TRBJ2-1, with TRBD2 identical over 9 bases. Per germline, CDR1 ENHRY and CDR2 SYGVKD. This CDR3 spans 14 amino acids. Trimming cost V 7 bases and J 10 bases; bases outside gene matches: 11. The CDR3 DNA reads TGTGCCATCAATTTAGCGGGGGTTTCAGAGGAGCAGTTCTTC. Translated, it gives CAINLAGVSEEQFF.

The rearrangement links TRBV11-2 to TRBJ2-7; TRBD2 matches at 8 bases. Trimming removed 0 bases from V and 4 bases from J; junction bases left unmatched: 5. The CDR3 runs 15 residues. From germline, CDR1 is SGHAT and CDR2 FQNNGV. The CDR3 DNA sequence: TGTGCCAGCAGCTTAGAATCGGGGGGGCCGTACGAGCAGTACTTC. The encoded protein is CASSLESGGPYEQYF.

The genes are TRBV5-5 and TRBJ1-1; D remains ambiguous. The V end lost 7 bases, the J end lost 0 bases, and 7 bases lay between the germline ends. CDR1 SGHKS and CDR2 YYEKEE come from the germline V gene (reference sequence). CDR3 size: 12 residues. Here the CDR3 DNA reads TGTGCCAGCGGGGAAATGAACACTGAAGCTTTCTTT. It is translated as CASGEMNTEAFF. Full variable domain (outside the CDR3, taken from reference TRBV5-5 and TRBJ1-1): DAGVTQSPTHLIKTRGQQVTLRCSPISGHKSVSWYQQVLGQGPQFIFQYYEKEERGRGNFPDRFSARQFPNYSSELNVNALLLGDSALYLCASGEMNTEAFFGQGTRLTVV.